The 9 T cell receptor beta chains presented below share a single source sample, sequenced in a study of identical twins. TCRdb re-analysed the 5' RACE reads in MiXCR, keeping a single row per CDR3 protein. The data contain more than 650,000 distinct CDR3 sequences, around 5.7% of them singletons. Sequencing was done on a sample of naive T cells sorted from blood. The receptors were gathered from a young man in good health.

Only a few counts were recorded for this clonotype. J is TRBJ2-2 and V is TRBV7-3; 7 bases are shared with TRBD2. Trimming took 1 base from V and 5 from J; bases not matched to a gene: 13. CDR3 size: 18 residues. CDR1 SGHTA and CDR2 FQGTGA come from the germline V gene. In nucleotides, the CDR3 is TGTGCCAGCAGCTTAAAGTCACGGGAGGCTCACTATACCGGGGAGCTGTTTTTT. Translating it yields CASSLKSREAHYTGELFF. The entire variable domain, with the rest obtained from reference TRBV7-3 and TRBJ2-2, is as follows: GAGVSQTPSNKVTEKGKYVELRCDPISGHTALYWYRQSLGQGPEFLIYFQGTGAADDSGLPNDRFFAVRPEGSVSTLKIQRTERGDSAVYLCASSLKSREAHYTGELFFGEGSRLTVL.

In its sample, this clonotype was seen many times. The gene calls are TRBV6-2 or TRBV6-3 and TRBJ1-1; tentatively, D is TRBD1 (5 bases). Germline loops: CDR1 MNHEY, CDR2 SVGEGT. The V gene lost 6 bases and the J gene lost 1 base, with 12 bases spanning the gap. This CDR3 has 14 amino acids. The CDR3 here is CASSSWTKNTEAFF. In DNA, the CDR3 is TGTGCCAGCAGCTCATGGACAAAGAACACTGAAGCTTTCTTT.

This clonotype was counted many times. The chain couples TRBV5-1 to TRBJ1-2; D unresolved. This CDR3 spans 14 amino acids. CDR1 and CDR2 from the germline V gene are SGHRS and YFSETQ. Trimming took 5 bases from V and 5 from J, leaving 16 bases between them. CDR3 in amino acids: CASSSDGPFYGYTF. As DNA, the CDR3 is TGCGCCAGCAGTTCGGACGGCCCATTTTATGGCTACACCTTC.

The CDR3 is CASSKGTGQETQYF. CDR3 nucleotides: TGTGCCAGCAGCAAAGGAACGGGACAAGAGACCCAGTACTTC. The chain carries TRBV21-1 and TRBJ2-5; the table's D call, TRBD1, was not checked against the DNA. TRBV21-1 is classified as a pseudogene. CDR3 length equals 14 residues.

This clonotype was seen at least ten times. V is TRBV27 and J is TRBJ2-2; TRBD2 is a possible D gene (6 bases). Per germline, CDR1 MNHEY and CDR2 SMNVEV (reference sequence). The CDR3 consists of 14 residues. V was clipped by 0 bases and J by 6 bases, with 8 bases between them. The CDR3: CASSLSPGAGELFF. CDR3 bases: TGTGCCAGCAGTTTATCGCCGGGAGCCGGGGAGCTGTTTTTT.

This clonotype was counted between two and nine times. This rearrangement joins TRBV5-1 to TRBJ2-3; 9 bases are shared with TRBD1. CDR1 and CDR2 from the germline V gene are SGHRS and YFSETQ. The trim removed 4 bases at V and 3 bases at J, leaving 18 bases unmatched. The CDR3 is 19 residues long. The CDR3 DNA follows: TGCGCCAGCAGCGGAAAATCGACAGGGGGGCTGGATCCAACAGATACGCAGTATTTT. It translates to CASSGKSTGGLDPTDTQYF.

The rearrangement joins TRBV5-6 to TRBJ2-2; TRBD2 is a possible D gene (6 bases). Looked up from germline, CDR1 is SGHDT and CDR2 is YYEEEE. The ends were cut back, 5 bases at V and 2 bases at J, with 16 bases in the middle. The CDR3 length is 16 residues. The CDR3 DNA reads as TGTGCCAGCAGATTGACAGCGGCGGGAAACACCGGGGAGCTGTTTTTT. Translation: CASRLTAAGNTGELFF. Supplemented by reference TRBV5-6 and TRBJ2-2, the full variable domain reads DAGVTQSPTHLIKTRGQQVTLRCSPKSGHDTVSWYQQALGQGPQFIFQYYEEEERQRGNFPDRFSGHQFPNYSSELNVNALLLGDSALYLCASRLTAAGNTGELFFGEGSRLTVL.

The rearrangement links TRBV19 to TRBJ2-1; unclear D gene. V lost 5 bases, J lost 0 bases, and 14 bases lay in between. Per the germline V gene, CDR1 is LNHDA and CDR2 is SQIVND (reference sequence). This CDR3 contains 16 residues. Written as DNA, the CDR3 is TGTGCCAGTAGTGTTGCGGCGGCGAGCTCCTACAATGAGCAGTTCTTC. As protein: CASSVAAASSYNEQFF.

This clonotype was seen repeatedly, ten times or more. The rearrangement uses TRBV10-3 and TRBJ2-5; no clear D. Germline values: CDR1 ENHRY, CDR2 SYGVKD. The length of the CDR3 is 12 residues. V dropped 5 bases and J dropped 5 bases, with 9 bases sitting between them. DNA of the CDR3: TGTGCCATCAGTCAGGAAGGGGAGACCCAGTACTTC. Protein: CAISQEGETQYF.